This T cell receptor (beta chain) comes out of a study of T cell repertoires in cytomegalovirus infection. General study results and limits: Ex vivo responses were dominated by HLA-C-restricted CMV-specific TCR beta clonotypes.

As for this clonotype: Its antigen is not known.

TCRdb used MiXCR to reprocess the reads, holding one entry per CDR3 protein. The table has nearly 650,000 distinct CDR3 sequences, roughly a quarter seen once; the top ten hold around 7.6%. V dropped 6 bases and J dropped 4; count of bases not matched to a gene: 6. The germline gives CDR1 DFQATT, CDR2 SNEGSKA (reference sequence). This CDR3 has 14 amino acids. The V call is TRBV20-1, the J call TRBJ2-3; TRBD1 agrees at 11 bases. The sample taken for sequencing was CD8+ T cells from PBMCs. This TCR came from a human donor in good health (CMV status not recorded). Some clones in this sample may be carry-over from other donors' samples. Here the CDR3 DNA reads TGCAGTGCGCGGACAGGGGGCCACCCAGATACGCAGTATTTT. This encodes CSARTGGHPDTQYF.